This record looks at one T cell receptor beta chain sequence and its context. No antigen is known for it. Trimming pared 2 bases from V and 8 bases from J, leaving 6 bases between. There are 11 residues in the CDR3. Germline V gene data show CDR1 as MGHDK and CDR2 as SYGVNS. Measured with immunoSEQ multiplex PCR; TCRdb has only the in-frame clones, and not every one. The data contain tens of thousands of clones, approximately 88% of them singletons. This record comes from a study of T cell responses to AZD1222 COVID-19 vaccine. Study conclusions and caveats: A mostly white British donor set with more females was recruited, and clonal diversity was possibly underestimated. After the peak T cell response, and only then, were repertoires sampled. Researchers report vaccine-associated CD4 TCRs spanning spike, with dominance at 160-218 and 743-854.

This TCR was recovered from an adult who received the MenACWY meningococcal vaccine as a control. The sample consisted of peripheral blood, taken 28 days after the second dose of the MenACWY control vaccine. The genes are TRBV25-1 and TRBJ1-2; D call uncertain. This CDR3 is CASSEGVGYTF. CDR3 nucleotide sequence: TGTGCCAGCAGTGAAGGGGTCGGCTACACCTTC.